This TCR beta chain was found in a study of cytotoxic CD8 clonotypes in ibrutinib-treated CLL. Study details: The response samples were taken once patients had been treated for a median of approximately 13 months, range 6 to 36.

Germline CDR1 reads SQVTM; CDR2 reads ANQGSEA. V gave up 6 bases and J gave up 5 bases, with 13 bases separating them. The CDR3 totals 12 residues. Deep sequencing aimed at 1 in 200,000 to 1 in 1 million T cells' resolution. The method was immunoSEQ multiplex PCR; TCRdb's version includes in-frame clones alone and lacks a portion of them. The repertoire holds about 57,000 clones, with 56% as singletons. With regard to this clone: Antigen unknown.

Study-level points and caveats: Clonality correlated strongly with circulating CD8+ T cells and exceeded age-matched healthy donors at baseline. Rising at ibrutinib response, clonality subsequently fell back toward baseline at progression.

The gene calls are TRBV29-1 and TRBJ1-1, with TRBD1 as a possible D gene (5 bases). The sequence was obtained from a human donor with chronic lymphocytic leukemia. Sequencing used PBMCs, obtained after 24 months of ibrutinib treatment. CDR3 protein: CSVNGARTEAFF. In DNA form, the CDR3 reads TGCAGCGTCAACGGGGCCAGGACTGAAGCTTTCTTT.